This T cell receptor (beta chain) came from a study of blood T cell repertoires in COVID-19. The wider study: T cells, B-cell-depleted T cells, or PBMCs provided the cDNA or gDNA that served as material.

The CDR3 totals 16 residues. Germline V gives CDR1 KGHSH, CDR2 LQKENI. V was cut by 3 bases and J by 2 bases, with 16 bases left in between. Assay used: immunoSEQ multiplex PCR; TCRdb lists only in-frame clones, some missing. The table shows 35,000 to 45,000 clones, with 80% to 95% occurring only once. This TCR was recovered from a woman older than 75 with acute or convalescent COVID-19. Sequencing input: peripheral blood. The J gene is TRBJ1-2, the V gene TRBV18, with D possibly being TRBD1 (6 bases). CDR3 DNA sequence: TGTGCCAGCTCACCCACTCCAGACAGGAAAAACTATGGCTACACCTTC. Translating gives CASSPTPDRKNYGYTF.